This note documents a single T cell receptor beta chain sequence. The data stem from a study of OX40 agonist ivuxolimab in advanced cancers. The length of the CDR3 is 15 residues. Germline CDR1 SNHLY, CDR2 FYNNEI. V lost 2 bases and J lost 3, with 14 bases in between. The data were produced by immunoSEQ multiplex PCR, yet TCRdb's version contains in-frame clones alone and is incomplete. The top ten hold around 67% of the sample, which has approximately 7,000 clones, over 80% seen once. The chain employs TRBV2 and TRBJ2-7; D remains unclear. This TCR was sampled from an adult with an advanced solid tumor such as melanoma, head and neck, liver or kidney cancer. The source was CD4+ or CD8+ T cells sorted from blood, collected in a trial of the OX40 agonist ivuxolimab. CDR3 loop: CASSESQFAFYEQYF. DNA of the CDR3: TGTGCCAGCAGTGAATCACAGTTTGCCTTCTACGAGCAGTACTTC.